The 21 T cell receptor beta chains given below trace back to one sample, sequenced in a study of blood T cell repertoires in COVID-19. The method was immunoSEQ multiplex PCR; TCRdb's version includes in-frame clones alone and lacks a portion of them. Of 230,000 or so clones detected, around 82% appear once; the ten largest clones hold roughly 3.1%. Sequenced input: PBMCs or T cells enriched from blood (not recorded which). The receptors stem from a man aged 50-59 years who had recovered from COVID-19.

This rearrangement joins TRBV2 to TRBJ2-5; TRBD2 is a possible D gene (5 bases). V lost 11 bases and J lost 3, with 7 bases in between. Germline CDR1 is SNHLY and CDR2 is FYNNEI. The CDR3 runs 10 residues. CDR3 DNA: TGTGCCCACGGGAAAGAGACCCAGTACTTC. Encoded protein: CAHGKETQYF.

The CDR3 loop reads CASTVQGQGNEQFF. Here the CDR3 DNA reads TGTGCCAGCACGGTCCAGGGCCAGGGAAATGAGCAGTTCTTC. V and J are TRBV14 and TRBJ2-1; D is perhaps TRBD1 (5 bases). The V gene lost 7 bases and the J gene lost 7 bases, with 17 bases spanning the gap. The length of the CDR3 is 14 residues. Germline V lookup: CDR1 SGHDN, CDR2 FVKESK.

J is TRBJ2-1 and V is TRBV20-1; D not resolved. Germline loops: CDR1 DFQATT, CDR2 SNEGSKA (reference sequence). The CDR3 is 13 residues long. Deletions cut 3 bases from V and 7 bases from J, with 13 bases between. CDR3 bases: TGCAGTGCTAGTATACCTAGATGGAATGAGCAGTTCTTC. Protein sequence: CSASIPRWNEQFF.

In its sample, this clone was seen once. The rearrangement links TRBV15 to TRBJ1-1; D remains ambiguous. Trimming took 1 base from V and 0 from J, leaving 9 bases between them. This CDR3 is built from 15 residues. Germline CDR1 LNHNV, CDR2 YYDKDF (reference sequence). CDR3 protein: CATSRVDFLNTEAFF. CDR3 nucleotide sequence: TGTGCCACCAGCAGAGTTGACTTCCTGAACACTGAAGCTTTCTTT.

The chain is built from TRBV5-1 and TRBJ2-1; TRBD2 aligns across 9 bases. CDR1 SGHRS and CDR2 YFSETQ come from the germline V gene. The V gene end was trimmed by 0 bases and the J gene end by 11 bases; junction bases not matched to a gene: 6. The CDR3 is 14 residues long. CDR3 loop: CASSLAHLAGKQFF. DNA of the CDR3: TGCGCCAGCAGCTTGGCCCACCTAGCGGGGAAGCAGTTCTTC.

The chain joins TRBV27 to TRBJ2-7; 9 nucleotides align to TRBD2. J lost 4 bases, V lost 5 bases, and 3 bases had no gene match. This CDR3 region has 13 residues. The germline gives CDR1 MNHEY, CDR2 SMNVEV (reference sequence). CDR3 sequence: CASSVAGGYEQYF. The CDR3 nucleotides read TGTGCCAGCAGTGTGGCGGGAGGGTACGAGCAGTACTTC.

This chain uses TRBV24-1 with TRBJ2-1, with no clear D. Looked up from germline, CDR1 is KGHDR and CDR2 is SFDVKD. The length of the CDR3 is 15 residues. Trimming took off 0 bases at V and 7 bases at J, with 12 bases between the two ends. The DNA for the CDR3 is TGTGCCACCAGTGATTTGCTACAGCCTAAGAATGAGCAGTTCTTC. Translating gives CATSDLLQPKNEQFF.

V gene TRBV13 combines with J gene TRBJ2-3, with no clear D. This CDR3 spans 16 amino acids. In germline, CDR1 is PRHDT, CDR2 FYEKMQ (reference sequence). The ends were cut back, 1 base at V and 2 bases at J, with 13 bases in the middle. CDR3 sequence (DNA): TGTGCCAGCAGCTTAGTTGCAGCGCGCAACACAGATACGCAGTATTTT. This translates into CASSLVAARNTDTQYF.

The V call is TRBV27, the J call TRBJ2-3; TRBD1 might be the D (5 bases). The V end lost 10 bases, the J end lost 4 bases, and 21 bases lay between the germline ends. Germline values: CDR1 MNHEY, CDR2 SMNVEV (reference sequence). CDR3 length equals 15 residues. The chain's CDR3 is CANQFGQGRADTQYF. In DNA form, the CDR3 reads TGTGCCAACCAGTTCGGGCAGGGAAGGGCAGATACGCAGTATTTT.

The rearrangement joins TRBV20-1 to TRBJ1-2; D call uncertain. The CDR3 consists of 11 residues. The V end lost 6 bases, the J end lost 8 bases, and 13 bases lay between the germline ends. CDR1 DFQATT and CDR2 SNEGSKA come from the germline V gene (reference sequence). CDR3 amino acids: CSAQEGGGYTF. In DNA form, the CDR3 reads TGCAGTGCCCAAGAGGGAGGCGGCTACACCTTC.

This clone was seen only once. The chain joins TRBV27 to TRBJ1-6; D remains ambiguous. V lost 0 bases to trimming and J lost 0 bases, with 6 bases between them. This CDR3 has 16 amino acids. From germline, CDR1 is MNHEY and CDR2 SMNVEV (reference sequence). Here the CDR3 DNA reads TGTGCCAGCAGTTTATCGTTGAGCTCCTATAATTCACCCCTCCACTTT. Translating it yields CASSLSLSSYNSPLHF.

This clone was found many times. This chain connects TRBV5-5 to TRBJ2-2; 7 nucleotides match TRBD2. Trimming cost V 0 bases and J 4 bases; bases outside gene matches: 6. The CDR3 has 16 amino acids. Germline CDR1 SGHKS, CDR2 YYEKEE (reference sequence). The CDR3 DNA is TGTGCCAGCAGCTTGGCGGGAGGAGGTAGCACCGGGGAGCTGTTTTTT. It yields the protein CASSLAGGGSTGELFF.

This clone was seen just once. The rearrangement uses TRBV30 and TRBJ1-5, with D uncertain. CDR1 GTSNPN and CDR2 SVGIG come from the germline V gene (reference sequence). The V gene lost 0 bases and the J gene lost 5 bases, with 8 bases spanning the gap. This CDR3 region has 13 residues. The CDR3 DNA follows: TGTGCCTGGAGTGTAATACGAGATCAGCCCCAGCATTTT. Translation gives CAWSVIRDQPQHF.

The chain uses TRBV29-1 and TRBJ2-7; 11 positions match TRBD1. The V segment lost 6 bases and the J segment 6 bases; nucleotides outside the gene matches: 10. Germline V gene data show CDR1 as SQVTM and CDR2 as ANQGSEA. The CDR3 is made up of 14 amino acids. The CDR3 DNA follows: TGCAGCGTGCGGACAGGGGGCGAATCTCGCGAGCAGTACTTC. Amino acids: CSVRTGGESREQYF.

This sequence joins TRBV28 and TRBJ2-7, with TRBD2 matching over 13 bases. Germline V gene sequence: CDR1 MDHEN, CDR2 SYDVKM. The CDR3 is 15 residues long. V gave up 6 bases and J gave up 2 bases; unmatched junction bases: 4. The CDR3 DNA follows: TGTGCCAGCAGAAGGACTAGCGGGAGAACCTACGAGCAGTACTTC. Protein sequence: CASRRTSGRTYEQYF. Drawing the rest from reference TRBV28 and TRBJ2-7, the complete variable domain is DVKVTQSSRYLVKRTGEKVFLECVQDMDHENMFWYRQDPGLGLRLIYFSYDVKMKEKGDIPEGYSVSREKKERFSLILESASTNQTSMYLCASRRTSGRTYEQYFGPGTRLTVT.

The rearrangement links TRBV7-3 to TRBJ2-3; 12 positions match TRBD2. The V gene's germline CDR1 is SGHTA and CDR2 FQGTGA. This CDR3 spans 18 amino acids. The V segment lost 5 bases and the J segment 0 bases; nucleotides outside the gene matches: 9. The CDR3 bases are TGTGCCAGCAGCCTATCGGGACTAGCGGGCACTAGCACAGATACGCAGTATTTT. Translated, it gives CASSLSGLAGTSTDTQYF. Combining the CDR3 with reference TRBV7-3 and TRBJ2-3 gives the whole variable domain GAGVSQTPSNKVTEKGKYVELRCDPISGHTALYWYRQSLGQGPEFLIYFQGTGAADDSGLPNDRFFAVRPEGSVSTLKIQRTERGDSAVYLCASSLSGLAGTSTDTQYFGPGTRLTVL.

The DNA for the CDR3 is TGCGCCAGCAGTGAGGGGACACCCAAAGGGGCTTTCTTT. This encodes CASSEGTPKGAFF. This chain joins TRBV10-1 and TRBJ1-1; weak D call: TRBD1 (6 bases). The CDR3 consists of 13 residues. Germline V gene sequence: CDR1 WNHNN, CDR2 SYGVQD (reference sequence). Deletions cut 2 bases from V and 11 bases from J, with 15 bases between.

The gene calls are TRBV7-9 and TRBJ2-1; the match to TRBD2 covers 7 bases. The germline gives CDR1 SEHNR, CDR2 FQNEAQ (reference sequence). Losses at the gene ends were 5 bases for V and 0 bases for J; bases not matched to a gene: 4. The CDR3 is 15 amino acids. CDR3 in DNA: TGTGCCAGCAGCGCAGGACTAGGCTCCTACAATGAGCAGTTCTTC. Protein product: CASSAGLGSYNEQFF. Full variable domain (remainder filled in from reference TRBV7-9 and TRBJ2-1): DTGVSQNPRHKITKRGQNVTFRCDPISEHNRLYWYRQTLGQGPEFLTYFQNEAQLEKSRLLSDRFSAERPKGSFSTLEIQRTEQGDSAMYLCASSAGLGSYNEQFFGPGTRLTVL.

The genes are TRBV7-8 and TRBJ2-3; 16 bases line up with TRBD2. V was clipped by 3 bases and J by 1 base; unmatched bases: 1. Germline V lookup: CDR1 SGHVS, CDR2 FQNEAQ. This CDR3 spans 17 amino acids. CDR3 nucleotides: TGTGCCAGCAGCTTTGGGACTAGCGGGGGGGGCACAGATACGCAGTATTTT. The encoded protein is CASSFGTSGGGTDTQYF.

This sequence joins TRBV9 and TRBJ2-5, with 8 nucleotides matching TRBD1. V lost 5 bases to trimming and J lost 1 base; unmatched junction nucleotides: 1. The CDR3 runs 13 residues. Germline assignment: CDR1 SGDLS and CDR2 YYNGEE. CDR3 sequence reads: CASRGTGQETQYF. The CDR3 coding sequence is TGTGCCAGCAGAGGGACAGGCCAAGAGACCCAGTACTTC.

The J gene is TRBJ1-1, the V gene TRBV27; D not resolved. Trimming shortened V by 3 bases and J by 4 bases, and 9 bases separated the two germline ends. CDR1 is MNHEY, CDR2 SMNVEV, per germline (reference sequence). The CDR3 is 13 residues long. CDR3 sequence (DNA): TGTGCCAGCAGTTTCGGGGTGTCCACTGAAGCTTTCTTT. Encoded protein: CASSFGVSTEAFF.